The 20 T cell receptor beta chains given below trace back to one sample, sequenced in a study of blood T cell repertoires in COVID-19. Repertoires were generated with immunoSEQ multiplex PCR, while TCRdb's copy carries only in-frame clones and drops some. The table records around 60,000 clones, 80% of them present only once. The source material was peripheral blood. Receptor source: a man aged 55 to 70 with acute or convalescent COVID-19.

V is TRBV6-5 and J is TRBJ1-1; 9 bases agree with TRBD1. The J segment lost 8 bases and the V segment lost 6 bases, leaving 7 bases of the junction unmatched. The CDR3 has 13 amino acids. Germline V gives CDR1 MNHEY, CDR2 SVGAGI. As DNA, the CDR3 is TGTGCCAGCAGCTCCGGGACAGGGAGAGAAGCTTTCTTT. Translating gives CASSSGTGREAFF.

This chain links TRBV5-1 with TRBJ1-3; D is uncertain. V gave up 0 bases and J gave up 0 bases, with 10 bases separating them. CDR1 and CDR2 (germline): SGHRS, YFSETQ. The CDR3 has 16 amino acids. CDR3 nucleotide sequence: TGCGCCAGCAGCTTGGGTCAGTCCTCCTCTGGAAACACCATATATTTT. As protein: CASSLGQSSSGNTIYF.

This clone was found once. The identical CDR3 is also encoded by other nucleotide sequences in the sample. The rearrangement links TRBV9 to TRBJ1-1; D remains ambiguous. V lost 2 bases to trimming and J lost 1 base, with 6 bases between them. This CDR3 contains 13 residues. Germline lookup yields CDR1 SGDLS and CDR2 YYNGEE. The CDR3 DNA follows: TGTGCCAGCAGCGTGGCGGGGAACACTGAAGCTTTCTTT. It specifies CASSVAGNTEAFF.

The chain couples TRBV5-1 to TRBJ2-7, with a tentative D call TRBD1 (6 bases). Trimming removed 2 bases from V and 5 bases from J, with 11 bases in between. Germline V lookup: CDR1 SGHRS, CDR2 YFSETQ. The CDR3 sequence is 13 residues long. This CDR3 is CASSLGYRDEQYF. The CDR3 nucleotides read TGCGCCAGCAGCTTAGGGTACAGGGACGAGCAGTACTTC.

V usage is TRBV5-4 and J usage is TRBJ1-2; 10 bases match TRBD1. Germline V lookup: CDR1 SGHNT, CDR2 YYREEE (reference sequence). V trimming: 0 bases; J trimming: 3 bases; junction bases outside the gene matches: 2. The CDR3 has 15 amino acids. CDR3 sequence (DNA): TGTGCCAGCAGCTTGGGGACAGGGGGGTACTATGGCTACACCTTC. Translation gives CASSLGTGGYYGYTF.

The chain is built from TRBV5-4 and TRBJ1-4, with D perhaps matching TRBD1 (5 bases). This CDR3 spans 14 amino acids. V was shortened by 0 bases and J by 7 bases, with 10 bases between the two germline ends. Germline V gives CDR1 SGHNT, CDR2 YYREEE (reference sequence). The CDR3 DNA reads TGTGCCAGCAGCTTGGGCGGTAGGGGTGAAAAACTGTTTTTT. Amino acids: CASSLGGRGEKLFF.

This clone was seen a handful of times. The chain employs TRBV9 and TRBJ2-7; 7 bases align to TRBD1. J was trimmed by 1 base and V by 0 bases; bases with no gene match: 1. Germline V gene lookup returns CDR1 SGDLS and CDR2 YYNGEE. This CDR3 has 14 amino acids. For the CDR3, the DNA is TGTGCCAGCAGCGTAGGGGGACAGTCCTACGAGCAGTACTTC. Its translation is CASSVGGQSYEQYF.

V gene TRBV5-8 combines with J gene TRBJ2-2; 12 bases fit TRBD2. CDR3 length: 16 residues. Germline values: CDR1 SGHTS, CDR2 YDEGEE. V dropped 3 bases and J dropped 6; count of bases not matched to a gene: 6. The CDR3: CASSSPSGGAPGELFF. The CDR3 DNA reads as TGTGCCAGCAGCTCCCCTAGCGGGGGGGCCCCCGGGGAGCTGTTTTTT.

V and J are TRBV6-6 and TRBJ1-4; 7 nucleotides agree with TRBD1. Per germline, CDR1 MNHNY and CDR2 SVGAGI (reference sequence). V lost 6 bases and J lost 5; bases outside the gene matches: 6. CDR3 length: 14 amino acids. CDR3 coding DNA: TGTGCCAGCAGGACGGGACAGTTAAATGAAAAACTGTTTTTT. Amino acid sequence: CASRTGQLNEKLFF.

The chain is built from TRBV5-4 and TRBJ2-7, with a tentative D call TRBD1 (6 bases). The ends were cut back, 1 base at V and 7 bases at J, with 12 bases in the middle. The V gene's germline CDR1 is SGHNT and CDR2 YYREEE (reference sequence). The CDR3 has 13 residues. CDR3 sequence reads: CASSLLGAWEQYF. CDR3 coding DNA: TGTGCCAGCAGCTTGCTGGGGGCATGGGAGCAGTACTTC.

This chain connects TRBV5-1 to TRBJ1-2; TRBD1 aligns across 10 bases. This CDR3 spans 16 amino acids. Germline V lookup: CDR1 SGHRS, CDR2 YFSETQ. Trimming removed 0 bases from V and 6 bases from J; junction bases left unmatched: 8. CDR3 sequence: CASSLAKGDRGNGYTF. The CDR3 nucleotides are TGCGCCAGCAGCTTGGCCAAGGGGGACAGGGGAAATGGCTACACCTTC.

A remark on this clone: One end of the junction is discordant with germline, which a read error may explain. The same CDR3 is also encoded by other DNA sequences in this sample. V gene TRBV28 combines with J gene TRBJ2-7; TRBD1 might be the D (6 bases). The CDR3 is 12 amino acids. The V gene's germline CDR1 is MDHEN and CDR2 SYDVKM. The CDR3 DNA sequence: TGCGCCAGCTACAGGGATTCGTACGAGCAGTACTTC. The encoded protein is CASYRDSYEQYF.

The sample holds one count of this clone. The chain joins TRBV6-6 to TRBJ1-6, with D possibly being TRBD1 (6 bases). Trimming left V 5 bases short and J 8 bases short, with 13 bases between. In germline, CDR1 is MNHNY, CDR2 SVGAGI (reference sequence). The CDR3 spans 14 residues. The chain's CDR3 is CASSTTGGHSPLHF. The CDR3 nucleotides are TGTGCCAGCAGTACGACAGGCGGGCATTCACCCCTCCACTTT.

CDR3 protein: CASSPRQGRGEQYF. The CDR3 DNA sequence: TGTGCCAGCAGCCCACGACAGGGGCGGGGAGAGCAGTACTTC. This chain uses TRBV3-1 (or the pseudogene TRBV3-2) with TRBJ2-7; 8 bases align to TRBD1. Germline V gene sequence: CDR1 LGHDT, CDR2 YNNKEL (reference sequence). The CDR3 has 14 amino acids. V was clipped by 4 bases and J by 7 bases; unmatched bases: 9.

The V call is TRBV5-8, the J call TRBJ2-2; 11 positions agree with TRBD1. This CDR3 is 15 amino acids long. Germline V CDR1 and CDR2: SGHTS, YDEGEE. J was trimmed by 5 bases and V by 5 bases; bases with no gene match: 5. The CDR3 DNA follows: TGTGCCAGCAGAAAGGGACAGGGGGTTACCGGGGAGCTGTTTTTT. It codes for CASRKGQGVTGELFF.

This chain uses TRBV6-6 with TRBJ1-1; 10 positions agree with TRBD1. Per germline, CDR1 MNHNY and CDR2 SVGAGI (reference sequence). Unmatched junction bases numbered 9, after V lost 5 bases and J lost 6 bases. The CDR3 spans 15 residues. CDR3 region: CASSGTGVGGAEAFF. The CDR3 bases are TGTGCCAGCAGTGGGACAGGGGTAGGTGGGGCTGAAGCTTTCTTT.

J is TRBJ1-1 and V is TRBV4-2, with 8 positions matching TRBD1. This CDR3 has 16 residues. Trimming at V came to 4 bases and at J to 1 base, leaving 8 bases not matched to a gene. Germline CDR1 and CDR2: LGHNA and YNFKEQ. The CDR3 reads CASSPTTGASNTEAFF. CDR3 DNA sequence: TGTGCCAGCAGCCCGACGACAGGGGCGTCGAACACTGAAGCTTTCTTT.

In this sample, this clone turned up a few times. V is TRBV5-6 and J is TRBJ2-7; 11 nucleotides align to TRBD1. The germline V gene has CDR1 SGHDT and CDR2 YYEEEE. Losses at the gene ends were 0 bases for V and 2 bases for J; bases not matched to a gene: 4. CDR3 length: 16 amino acids. CDR3 loop: CASSLGGTGGAYEQYF. The DNA of the CDR3 is TGTGCCAGCAGCTTGGGAGGGACAGGGGGTGCCTACGAGCAGTACTTC.

The chain is built from TRBV2 and TRBJ2-2; 9 bases are shared with TRBD2. Germline values: CDR1 SNHLY, CDR2 FYNNEI. V lost 4 bases to trimming and J lost 2 bases; unmatched junction nucleotides: 5. This CDR3 comprises 16 residues. Written as DNA, the CDR3 is TGTGCCAGCAGTGGGGCTAGCGGGGTCAACACCGGGGAGCTGTTTTTT. It encodes CASSGASGVNTGELFF.

The chain employs TRBV2 and TRBJ1-3, with a possible D match to TRBD1 (5 bases). The CDR3 covers 15 residues. Germline V lookup: CDR1 SNHLY, CDR2 FYNNEI. V was shortened by 6 bases and J by 0 bases, with 12 bases between the two germline ends. CDR3 coding DNA: TGTGCCAGCAGGAATGGGGCTTTCTCTGGAAACACCATATATTTT. As protein: CASRNGAFSGNTIYF.